The 19 T cell receptor beta chains below all came from one sample that was sequenced in a study of regulatory and conventional T cells in RAG deficiency. Genomic DNA came from blood conventional CD4+ T cells gated CD25-low CD127-high. The method was immunoSEQ multiplex PCR; TCRdb's version includes in-frame clones alone and lacks a portion of them. The sample has over 10,000 clones, 93% seen once. These data were likewise used in another study, on regulatory T cells. That work contributes: Primers: 52 TRBV forward and 13 TRBJ reverse.

Sequencing was done on a sample of CD4+ effector T cells sorted from blood. The receptors derive from a human donor in good health.

The rearrangement links TRBV12-5 to TRBJ2-1, with D maybe TRBD1 (5 bases). Trimming left V 6 bases short and J 10 bases short, with 16 bases between. This CDR3 is built from 13 residues. Germline CDR1 reads LGHNT; CDR2 reads FRNRAP. The CDR3 loop is CASGGRTGFEQFF. The CDR3 DNA follows: TGTGCTAGTGGCGGACGTACAGGCTTCGAGCAGTTCTTC.

This clone occurred once. The chain couples TRBV9 to TRBJ1-6; D ambiguous. The CDR3 has 15 residues. Germline V gene lookup returns CDR1 SGDLS and CDR2 YYNGEE. The germline V and J ends were trimmed by 4 bases and 8 bases, with 16 bases remaining between them. CDR3 region: CASSPRPAVDSPLHF. CDR3 bases: TGTGCCAGCAGCCCCCGTCCGGCGGTGGATTCACCCCTCCACTTT.

This chain connects TRBV11-2 to TRBJ2-1; D gene ambiguous. Germline assignment: CDR1 SGHAT and CDR2 FQNNGV. The V end was cut by 2 bases, the J end by 6 bases, with 8 bases between. This CDR3 has 13 amino acids. CDR3 amino acids: CASSLLRTNEQFF. The CDR3 DNA reads as TGTGCCAGCAGCTTATTGCGGACCAATGAGCAGTTCTTC.

This sequence joins TRBV18 and TRBJ2-7; the D is unclear. CDR1 KGHSH and CDR2 LQKENI come from the germline V gene. With 2 bases removed from V and 7 bases from J, the gap between germline ends came to 9 bases. The CDR3 is 12 residues long. DNA of the CDR3: TGTGCCAGCTCACCAGCCGTGGGGGAGCAGTACTTC. Translating gives CASSPAVGEQYF.

V usage is TRBV5-6 and J usage is TRBJ2-5; D possibly corresponds to TRBD2 (6 bases). V lost 0 bases to trimming and J lost 6 bases, with 15 bases between them. The CDR3 totals 15 residues. The germline V gene has CDR1 SGHDT and CDR2 YYEEEE. CDR3 nucleotides: TGTGCCAGCAGCTTGGGTTTGGGACTTGAGAAGACCCAGTACTTC. It encodes CASSLGLGLEKTQYF.

The J gene is TRBJ1-2, the V gene TRBV7-3; D ambiguous. V was trimmed by 2 bases and J by 2 bases, leaving 12 bases between them. Germline loops: CDR1 SGHTA, CDR2 FQGTGA. The CDR3 covers 15 residues. In DNA, the CDR3 is TGTGCCAGCAGCTTAGGCGGACTAGCCAACTATGGCTACACCTTC. Protein: CASSLGGLANYGYTF.

CDR3 sequence: CASSAQRETYNEQFF. The CDR3 DNA reads as TGTGCCAGCAGCGCCCAGCGAGAGACATACAATGAGCAGTTCTTC. The genes are TRBV9 and TRBJ2-1, with D uncertain. The germline CDR1 and CDR2 sequences are SGDLS and YYNGEE. Trimming removed 3 bases at V and 4 bases at J, with 14 bases between. This CDR3 spans 15 amino acids.

This rearrangement joins TRBV25-1 to TRBJ2-5, with 7 bases aligning to TRBD2. Trimming removed 6 bases from V and 5 bases from J; junction bases left unmatched: 9. The CDR3 is 14 residues long. The germline V gene encodes CDR1 MGHDK and CDR2 SYGVNS. CDR3 in amino acids: CASSQWEGGETQYF. The CDR3 DNA is TGTGCCAGCAGCCAATGGGAGGGTGGGGAGACCCAGTACTTC.

V is TRBV6-1 and J is TRBJ2-5; 9 nucleotides align to TRBD2. Germline CDR1 MNHNS, CDR2 SASEGT. V shed 0 bases and J 5 bases; nucleotides not matched to a gene: 7. The CDR3 is made up of 16 amino acids. CDR3 sequence reads: CASSEAAGGFGETQYF. CDR3 nucleotide sequence: TGTGCCAGCAGTGAAGCTGCGGGGGGGTTTGGTGAGACCCAGTACTTC.

The V gene is TRBV28, the J gene TRBJ2-3; 12 positions agree with TRBD2. The CDR3 extends over 14 amino acids. V lost 6 bases and J lost 9; bases outside the gene matches: 7. Germline assignment: CDR1 MDHEN and CDR2 SYDVKM. In nucleotides, the CDR3 is TGTGCCAGCAGGCGACTAGCGGGGGCGGGAACGCAGTATTTT. It is translated as CASRRLAGAGTQYF. The full variable domain, its missing parts supplied by reference TRBV28 and TRBJ2-3, is DVKVTQSSRYLVKRTGEKVFLECVQDMDHENMFWYRQDPGLGLRLIYFSYDVKMKEKGDIPEGYSVSREKKERFSLILESASTNQTSMYLCASRRLAGAGTQYFGPGTRLTVL.

J is TRBJ2-7 and V is TRBV11-2, with D perhaps assigned TRBD1 or TRBD2 (5 bases each). The CDR3 is 16 residues long. Trimming left V 0 bases short and J 4 bases short, with 16 bases between. Germline CDR1 and CDR2: SGHAT and FQNNGV. The CDR3 reads CASSLDLRGSRYEQYF. In DNA, the CDR3 is TGTGCCAGCAGCTTAGATTTGAGGGGATCAAGGTACGAGCAGTACTTC.

The V and J genes are TRBV4-1 and TRBJ1-1; D gene ambiguous. CDR1 MGHRA and CDR2 YSYEKL come from the germline V gene. Trimming removed 2 bases from V and 0 bases from J, with 10 bases in between. This CDR3 is 15 amino acids long. The CDR3 sequence: CASSQTGMMNTEAFF. The DNA for the CDR3 is TGCGCCAGCAGCCAAACCGGGATGATGAACACTGAAGCTTTCTTT.

This clone occurred once. The chain has TRBV4-2 and TRBJ2-3; TRBD1 or TRBD2 may be the D gene (5 bases each). The germline V gene encodes CDR1 LGHNA and CDR2 YNFKEQ. The V and J ends lost 0 bases and 6 bases respectively, with 13 bases between them. The CDR3 has 15 residues. CDR3 residues: CASSQDHSGRDTQYF. DNA for the CDR3: TGTGCCAGCAGCCAAGATCATTCGGGGCGGGATACGCAGTATTTT.

J is TRBJ2-7 and V is TRBV27, with 9 nucleotides matching TRBD2. CDR1 MNHEY and CDR2 SMNVEV come from the germline V gene (reference sequence). J lost 4 bases, V lost 6 bases, and 4 bases had no gene match. The CDR3 runs 13 residues. The CDR3 region is CASSLGLAYEQYF. For the CDR3, the DNA is TGTGCCAGCAGCCTAGGACTAGCGTACGAGCAGTACTTC.

The chain combines TRBV5-1 with TRBJ2-7; 7 bases map to TRBD1. The germline V gene has CDR1 SGHRS and CDR2 YFSETQ. Germline trimming cut 3 bases from V and 1 base from J; bases unmatched to any gene: 4. This CDR3 is built from 14 residues. The CDR3 region is CASSSQGMSYEQYF. The DNA of the CDR3 is TGCGCCAGCAGCTCACAGGGGATGTCCTACGAGCAGTACTTC.

The genes are TRBV28 and TRBJ1-1, with D possibly being TRBD1 (5 bases). CDR1 and CDR2 (germline): MDHEN, SYDVKM. Trimming removed 4 bases from V and 0 bases from J, with 18 bases in between. The CDR3 covers 17 residues. CDR3 bases: TGTGCCAGCAGTTCCCCCGGGGGTATCAGCATGAACACTGAAGCTTTCTTT. Protein sequence: CASSSPGGISMNTEAFF.

This clone was picked up one time. The CDR3 region has the DNA TGTGCCAGCTCACCGGGACAGTATGAAGCTTTCTTT. Its translation is CASSPGQYEAFF. This rearrangement joins TRBV18 to TRBJ1-1; 7 bases fit TRBD1. V gave up 3 bases and J gave up 7 bases; unmatched junction bases: 2. The CDR3 contains 12 residues. CDR1 KGHSH and CDR2 LQKENI come from the germline V gene.

This clone was observed a single time. This chain joins TRBV27 and TRBJ2-1; 8 nucleotides line up with TRBD1. J lost 6 bases, V lost 5 bases, and 9 bases had no gene match. CDR3 size: 15 residues. The germline CDR1 and CDR2 sequences are MNHEY and SMNVEV (reference sequence). The CDR3: CASSPRQGISNEQFF. CDR3 nucleotide sequence: TGTGCCAGCAGTCCGAGACAGGGGATAAGCAATGAGCAGTTCTTC.

V and J are TRBV18 and TRBJ2-2, with D maybe TRBD2 (5 bases). The CDR3 loop spans 15 amino acids. V was clipped by 1 base and J by 3 bases, with 9 bases between them. CDR1 and CDR2 (germline): KGHSH, LQKENI. The CDR3 reads CASSPRTGDTGELFF. CDR3 DNA sequence: TGTGCCAGCTCACCACGAACCGGGGACACCGGGGAGCTGTTTTTT.